The clone carrying this TCR beta chain was found once. Produced via immunoSEQ multiplex PCR; TCRdb's table is partial and in-frame only. Of fewer than 95,000 clones listed, about 83% are singletons. This record comes from a study of PD-L1 blockade in urothelial cancer. Stated time point: pretreatment peripheral blood. CDR3 length: 16 residues. The germline V gene has CDR1 SGHTS and CDR2 YDEGEE. V shed 4 bases and J shed 3 bases, with 19 bases lying between them. The chain carries TRBV5-8 and TRBJ1-1; D is uncertain. This sequence was found in a man in his sixties with urothelial cancer. The input for sequencing was PBMCs, taken around atezolizumab (anti-PD-L1) treatment. The CDR3: CASSRSYTYLDTEAFF. The CDR3, as DNA: TGTGCCAGCAGCCGGAGTTACACCTACTTGGACACTGAAGCTTTCTTT.